The 25 T cell receptor beta chains below come from one sample, sequenced in a study of early T cells in non-severe SARS-CoV-2 infection. TCRdb passed the 5' RACE reads through MiXCR, listing each CDR3 protein once. The sample has 35,000 to 45,000 distinct CDR3 sequences, about 6% seen once. Source: whole blood, taken at baseline. The receptors originated from an adult who was a healthcare worker with PCR-confirmed SARS-CoV-2 infection or an uninfected control (not recorded which).

This clonotype was detected ten times or more. V is TRBV12-3 or TRBV12-4 and J is TRBJ1-5, with 8 bases matching TRBD1. The CDR3 spans 14 residues. J gave up 6 bases and V 4 bases, and 5 bases lay outside the gene matches. CDR3 DNA: TGTGCCAGCAGTTCACAGGGGGAAGGTCAGCCCCAGCATTTT. This codes for CASSSQGEGQPQHF.

This clonotype turned up a few times. The chain employs TRBV6-5 and TRBJ1-5; a possible D gene is TRBD1 (6 bases). Trimming took 6 bases from V and 3 from J, leaving 9 bases between them. The CDR3 totals 13 residues. From germline, CDR1 is MNHEY and CDR2 SVGAGI. The CDR3 spells CASSRGYNQPQHF. The CDR3, as DNA: TGTGCCAGCAGCAGGGGTTACAATCAGCCCCAGCATTTT.

V is TRBV7-9 and J is TRBJ1-1; a weak D match, TRBD1 (6 bases). There are 14 residues in the CDR3. Germline V gene sequence: CDR1 SEHNR, CDR2 FQNEAQ (reference sequence). V was trimmed by 8 bases and J by 0 bases, leaving 13 bases between them. The CDR3 here is CASAGTTMNTEAFF. The CDR3 nucleotides read TGTGCCAGCGCTGGGACAACCATGAACACTGAAGCTTTCTTT.

This clonotype has at least ten counts. This chain connects TRBV11-2 to TRBJ2-1; 7 positions agree with TRBD2. The length of the CDR3 is 16 residues. The J segment lost 4 bases and the V segment lost 4 bases, leaving 10 bases of the junction unmatched. CDR1 and CDR2 (germline): SGHAT, FQNNGV. The chain's CDR3 is CASSSQFSGLYNEQFF. The DNA of the CDR3 is TGTGCCAGCAGCTCTCAATTTTCGGGACTATACAATGAGCAGTTCTTC.

This clonotype was seen at least ten times. The V call is TRBV7-9, the J call TRBJ2-5, with D possibly TRBD1 on 5 matching bases. This CDR3 has 15 residues. V was clipped by 5 bases and J by 7 bases, with 20 bases between them. Germline loops: CDR1 SEHNR, CDR2 FQNEAQ (reference sequence). The CDR3: CASSPTRQSQSTQYF. The DNA for the CDR3 is TGTGCCAGCAGCCCCACCCGACAGTCCCAATCGACCCAGTACTTC.

This clonotype was seen ten or more times. This chain links TRBV12-3 or TRBV12-4 with TRBJ2-6; 16 bases agree with TRBD2. V trimming: 3 bases; J trimming: 4 bases; junction bases outside the gene matches: 9. The CDR3 extends over 20 amino acids. The CDR3 DNA follows: TGTGCCAGCAGTTTTCGCCCGGGACTAGCGGGGGGGCTCGGGGCCAACGTCCTGACTTTC. Amino acid sequence: CASSFRPGLAGGLGANVLTF.

This clonotype was seen repeatedly, ten times or more. This CDR3 reads CSLQPYNEQFF. The CDR3, as DNA: TGCAGTCTCCAACCTTACAATGAGCAGTTCTTC. The chain uses TRBV20-1 and TRBJ2-1; D is undetermined. The CDR3 extends over 11 amino acids. V lost 8 bases and J lost 4, with 9 bases in between. CDR1 and CDR2 (germline): DFQATT, SNEGSKA (reference sequence).

Ten or more counts support this clonotype. V is TRBV24-1 and J is TRBJ1-1, with TRBD1 matching over 7 bases. The CDR3 spans 15 residues. Germline V gene sequence: CDR1 KGHDR, CDR2 SFDVKD. V lost 3 bases and J lost 5; bases outside the gene matches: 8. In nucleotides, the CDR3 is TGTGCCACCAGTGATGAGACAGGGCGAAAAACTGAAGCTTTCTTT. Translation: CATSDETGRKTEAFF.

In its sample, this clonotype was seen many times. The rearrangement uses TRBV19 and TRBJ2-6; D gene uncertain. The CDR3 contains 16 residues. V was trimmed by 3 bases and J by 0 bases, leaving 9 bases between them. Germline V gene lookup returns CDR1 LNHDA and CDR2 SQIVND (reference sequence). This CDR3 reads CASSIDGHSGANVLTF. In DNA form, the CDR3 reads TGTGCCAGTAGTATTGACGGGCACTCTGGGGCCAACGTCCTGACTTTC.

At least ten counts were recorded for this clonotype. The gene calls are TRBV7-9 and TRBJ1-5; 7 nucleotides match TRBD1. Germline CDR1 and CDR2: SEHNR and FQNEAQ (reference sequence). V lost 5 bases, J lost 1 base, and 5 bases stayed unmatched. This CDR3 has 15 residues. The CDR3 here is CASSLPGQSNQPQHF. The DNA for the CDR3 is TGTGCCAGCAGCCTACCGGGACAGAGCAATCAGCCCCAGCATTTT.

The genes are TRBV20-1 and TRBJ1-1, with a weak D call TRBD1 (6 bases). Looked up from germline, CDR1 is DFQATT and CDR2 is SNEGSKA (reference sequence). There are 13 residues in the CDR3. With 3 bases removed from V and 3 bases from J, the gap between germline ends came to 11 bases. The CDR3 region is CSARETGYTEAFF. The CDR3 DNA reads TGCAGTGCTAGGGAGACAGGATACACTGAAGCTTTCTTT.

This clonotype was observed at least ten times. This rearrangement joins TRBV7-9 to TRBJ1-1, with 7 bases identical to TRBD1. The length of the CDR3 is 14 residues. V gave up 3 bases and J gave up 2 bases; unmatched junction bases: 3. Germline V gives CDR1 SEHNR, CDR2 FQNEAQ (reference sequence). CDR3 DNA: TGTGCCAGCAGCTTTGGGACAGCCAACACTGAAGCTTTCTTT. Translating gives CASSFGTANTEAFF.

This clonotype was recorded many times. This rearrangement joins TRBV7-9 to TRBJ2-3, with TRBD2 matching 8 bases. The V gene's germline CDR1 is SEHNR and CDR2 FQNEAQ (reference sequence). V gave up 1 base and J gave up 2 bases; unmatched junction bases: 2. This CDR3 has 15 residues. The CDR3 region has the DNA TGTGCCAGCAGCTTAGTAGCGGGGAACACAGATACGCAGTATTTT. This encodes CASSLVAGNTDTQYF.

This clonotype has only a few counts. This chain uses TRBV29-1 with TRBJ1-2; 7 positions match TRBD1. V lost 7 bases, J lost 8 bases, and 10 bases stayed unmatched. Germline CDR1 reads SQVTM; CDR2 reads ANQGSEA. The CDR3 has 12 residues. CDR3 in DNA: TGCAGCGCCCTGGACAGGAGTGAGGGCTACACCTTC. This translates into CSALDRSEGYTF.

The rearrangement links TRBV18 to TRBJ1-4; no reliable D call. The ends were cut back, 5 bases at V and 1 base at J, with 11 bases in the middle. The CDR3 has 15 amino acids. The germline gives CDR1 KGHSH, CDR2 LQKENI. The CDR3 here is CASSSTPETNEKLFF. CDR3 coding DNA: TGTGCCAGCTCATCTACACCGGAAACTAATGAAAAACTGTTTTTT.

The chain combines TRBV11-2 with TRBJ2-3; TRBD2 matches 8 bases. The CDR3 loop spans 14 amino acids. Germline V gene sequence: CDR1 SGHAT, CDR2 FQNNGV. Trimming removed 2 bases from V and 5 bases from J; junction bases left unmatched: 3. The CDR3 DNA follows: TGTGCCAGCAGCTTATTTACTAGCGGAGATACGCAGTATTTT. Amino acid sequence: CASSLFTSGDTQYF.

This clonotype was seen only a few times. The chain links TRBV12-3 or TRBV12-4 to TRBJ2-1; 8 nucleotides line up with TRBD2. The junction had 9 bases not matched to a gene; V was cut back by 8 bases and J by 15 bases. CDR3 size: 11 residues. For the CDR3, the DNA is TGTGCCAGCGGACCCGGGACTAGACCGTTCTTC. Translation: CASGPGTRPFF.

This clonotype has ten or more counts. The rearrangement links TRBV4-3 to TRBJ1-6, with D perhaps TRBD1 (6 bases). This CDR3 comprises 15 residues. CDR1 and CDR2 (germline): LGHNA, YSLEER. V was pared by 3 bases and J by 8 bases, with 14 bases between. The CDR3 here is CASSQGTGFDSPLHF. CDR3 DNA sequence: TGCGCCAGCAGCCAGGGAACAGGGTTTGATTCACCCCTCCACTTT.

This clonotype showed up just a few times. The V gene is TRBV27, the J gene TRBJ2-7, with 8 bases lining up with TRBD1. The CDR3 is made up of 14 amino acids. Looked up from germline, CDR1 is MNHEY and CDR2 is SMNVEV (reference sequence). Trimming cost V 7 bases and J 0 bases; bases outside gene matches: 5. CDR3 sequence reads: CASIRTGTSYEQYF. The CDR3 nucleotides are TGTGCCAGCATTCGGACAGGGACCTCCTACGAGCAGTACTTC.

This clonotype was counted ten times or more. The gene calls are TRBV9 and TRBJ1-1, with D unresolved. This CDR3 comprises 14 residues. V was cut by 2 bases and J by 4 bases, with 12 bases left in between. Germline V CDR1 and CDR2: SGDLS, YYNGEE. CDR3 amino acids: CASSVSPTVTEAFF. The CDR3 DNA follows: TGTGCCAGCAGCGTGTCGCCTACGGTCACTGAAGCTTTCTTT.

V gene TRBV7-7 combines with J gene TRBJ2-5; 14 bases match TRBD2. The CDR3 is 16 amino acids. Germline CDR1 and CDR2: SSHAT and FNYEAQ (reference sequence). The junction had 8 bases not matched to a gene; V was cut back by 4 bases and J by 7 bases. Here the CDR3 DNA reads TGTGCCAGCAGCTCCTTGACTAGCGGGGGGGCCGTGACCCAGTACTTC. It is translated as CASSSLTSGGAVTQYF.

V is TRBV28 and J is TRBJ2-7; TRBD1 agrees at 8 bases. With V trimmed by 8 bases and J by 5 bases, 5 bases remained unmatched. This CDR3 spans 12 amino acids. Germline loops: CDR1 MDHEN, CDR2 SYDVKM. The CDR3 is CASEGQANEQYF. The DNA of the CDR3 is TGTGCCAGCGAGGGACAGGCTAACGAGCAGTACTTC. Complete variable domain (other parts from reference TRBV28 and TRBJ2-7): DVKVTQSSRYLVKRTGEKVFLECVQDMDHENMFWYRQDPGLGLRLIYFSYDVKMKEKGDIPEGYSVSREKKERFSLILESASTNQTSMYLCASEGQANEQYFGPGTRLTVT.

This clonotype was recorded at least ten times. CDR3 sequence reads: CASSPRTGSQETQYF. The DNA of the CDR3 is TGTGCCAGCTCACCACGGACGGGGAGCCAAGAGACCCAGTACTTC. The chain uses TRBV18 and TRBJ2-5, with D possibly TRBD2 on 5 matching bases. Germline values: CDR1 KGHSH, CDR2 LQKENI. V lost 1 base and J lost 1, with 10 bases in between. The CDR3 consists of 15 residues. Variable domain in full (rest from reference TRBV18 and TRBJ2-5): NAGVMQNPRHLVRRRGQEARLRCSPMKGHSHVYWYRQLPEEGLKFMVYLQKENIIDESGMPKERFSAEFPKEGPSILRIQQVVRGDSAAYFCASSPRTGSQETQYFGPGTRLLVL.

J is TRBJ2-7 and V is TRBV20-1; D might be TRBD2 (5 bases). Trimming took off 3 bases at V and 0 bases at J, with 12 bases between the two ends. The CDR3 extends over 14 amino acids. Looked up from germline, CDR1 is DFQATT and CDR2 is SNEGSKA (reference sequence). The CDR3 sequence is CSARFGDSSYEQYF. The CDR3 coding sequence is TGCAGTGCTAGGTTCGGGGATAGCTCCTACGAGCAGTACTTC.

The chain has TRBV18 and TRBJ2-7; TRBD2 agrees at 8 bases. The length of the CDR3 is 14 residues. Per the germline V gene, CDR1 is KGHSH and CDR2 is LQKENI. Losses at the gene ends were 0 bases for V and 6 bases for J; bases not matched to a gene: 4. The DNA of the CDR3 is TGTGCCAGCTCACCACCCGGGACTAGTCCCGAGCAGTACTTC. Its translation is CASSPPGTSPEQYF.